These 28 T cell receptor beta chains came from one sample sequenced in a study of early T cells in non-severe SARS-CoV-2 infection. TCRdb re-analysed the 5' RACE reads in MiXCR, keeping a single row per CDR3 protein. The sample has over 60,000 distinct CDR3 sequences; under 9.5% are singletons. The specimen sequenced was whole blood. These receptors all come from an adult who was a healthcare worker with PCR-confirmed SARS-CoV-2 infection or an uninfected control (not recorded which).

The CDR3 DNA is TGTGCCAGCAGGCCCTACGAGCAGTACTTC. Translation: CASRPYEQYF. The genes are TRBV2 and TRBJ2-7, with no clear D. CDR1 and CDR2 (germline): SNHLY, FYNNEI. The CDR3 contains 10 residues. Trimming stripped 6 bases from V and 2 bases from J, with 2 bases between.

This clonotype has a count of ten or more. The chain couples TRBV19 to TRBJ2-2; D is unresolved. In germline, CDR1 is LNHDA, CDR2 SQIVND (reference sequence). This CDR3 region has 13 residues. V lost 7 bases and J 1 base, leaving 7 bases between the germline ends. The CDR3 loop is CASTVQNTGELFF. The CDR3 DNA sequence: TGTGCCAGTACCGTGCAGAACACCGGGGAGCTGTTTTTT. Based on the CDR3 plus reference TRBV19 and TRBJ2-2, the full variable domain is DGGITQSPKYLFRKEGQNVTLSCEQNLNHDAMYWYRQDPGQGLRLIYYSQIVNDFQKGDIAEGYSVSREKKESFPLTVTSAQKNPTAFYLCASTVQNTGELFFGEGSRLTVL.

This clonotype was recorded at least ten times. CDR3 sequence: CASSSFRYDRANTGELFF. The CDR3 DNA reads TGTGCCAGCAGCTCATTTCGGTATGACAGGGCGAACACCGGGGAGCTGTTTTTT. V is TRBV5-6 and J is TRBJ2-2; 7 bases align to TRBD1. Losses at the gene ends were 3 bases for V and 0 bases for J; bases not matched to a gene: 11. The CDR3 is 18 amino acids. The germline V gene encodes CDR1 SGHDT and CDR2 YYEEEE. The full variable domain, in which reference TRBV5-6 and TRBJ2-2 provide the parts outside the CDR3, is DAGVTQSPTHLIKTRGQQVTLRCSPKSGHDTVSWYQQALGQGPQFIFQYYEEEERQRGNFPDRFSGHQFPNYSSELNVNALLLGDSALYLCASSSFRYDRANTGELFFGEGSRLTVL.

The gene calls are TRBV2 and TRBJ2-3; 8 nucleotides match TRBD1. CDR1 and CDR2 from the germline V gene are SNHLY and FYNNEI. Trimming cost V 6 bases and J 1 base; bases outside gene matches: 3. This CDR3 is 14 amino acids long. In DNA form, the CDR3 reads TGTGCCAGCAGGGAGACAGGGGGCACAGATACGCAGTATTTT. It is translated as CASRETGGTDTQYF.

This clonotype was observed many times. The CDR3, as DNA: TGCAGTGCTAGAAGGACTAGCGGGATCAATGAGCAGTTCTTC. Translated, it gives CSARRTSGINEQFF. The chain is built from TRBV20-1 and TRBJ2-1; 12 bases are shared with TRBD2. The CDR3 is 14 amino acids. V lost 2 bases to trimming and J lost 6 bases; unmatched junction nucleotides: 2. Germline CDR1 reads DFQATT; CDR2 reads SNEGSKA (reference sequence).

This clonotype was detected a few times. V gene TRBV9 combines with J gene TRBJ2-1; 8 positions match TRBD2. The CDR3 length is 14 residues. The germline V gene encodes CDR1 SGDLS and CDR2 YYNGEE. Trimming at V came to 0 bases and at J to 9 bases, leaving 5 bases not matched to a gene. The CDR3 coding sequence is TGTGCCAGCAGCGTAGCCCAGGGACTAGGTGAGCAGTTCTTC. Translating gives CASSVAQGLGEQFF.

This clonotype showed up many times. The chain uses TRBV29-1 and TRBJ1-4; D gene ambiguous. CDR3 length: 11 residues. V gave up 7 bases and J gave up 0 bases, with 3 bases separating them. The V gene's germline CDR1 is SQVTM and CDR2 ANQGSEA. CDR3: CSATTNEKLFF. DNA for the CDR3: TGCAGCGCCACAACTAATGAAAAACTGTTTTTT.

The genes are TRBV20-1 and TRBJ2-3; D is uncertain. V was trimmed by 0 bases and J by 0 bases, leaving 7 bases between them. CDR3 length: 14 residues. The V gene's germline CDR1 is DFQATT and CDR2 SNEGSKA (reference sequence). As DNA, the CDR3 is TGCAGTGCTAGAGATTCGCACAGCACAGATACGCAGTATTTT. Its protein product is CSARDSHSTDTQYF.

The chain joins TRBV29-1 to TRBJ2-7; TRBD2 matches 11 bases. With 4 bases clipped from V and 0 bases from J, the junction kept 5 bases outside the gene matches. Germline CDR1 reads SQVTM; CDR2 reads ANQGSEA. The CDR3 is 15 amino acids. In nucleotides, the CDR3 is TGCAGCGTTGCTCTAGCGGGGGGCGGCTCCTACGAGCAGTACTTC. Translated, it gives CSVALAGGGSYEQYF.

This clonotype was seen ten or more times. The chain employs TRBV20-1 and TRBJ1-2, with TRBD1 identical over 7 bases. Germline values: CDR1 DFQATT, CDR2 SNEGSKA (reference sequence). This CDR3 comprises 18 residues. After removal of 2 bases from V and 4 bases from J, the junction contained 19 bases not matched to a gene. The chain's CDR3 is CSARSLGWTGGLIYGYTF. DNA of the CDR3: TGCAGTGCTAGATCCCTCGGGTGGACAGGAGGCCTAATCTATGGCTACACCTTC.

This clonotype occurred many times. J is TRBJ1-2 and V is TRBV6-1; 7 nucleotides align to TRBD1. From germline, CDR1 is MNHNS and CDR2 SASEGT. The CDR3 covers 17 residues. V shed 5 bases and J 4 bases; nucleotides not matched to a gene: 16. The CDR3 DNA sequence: TGTGCCAGCAGTTGGTTAGGACAGGCCGGATTTAGCTATGGCTACACCTTC. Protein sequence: CASSWLGQAGFSYGYTF.

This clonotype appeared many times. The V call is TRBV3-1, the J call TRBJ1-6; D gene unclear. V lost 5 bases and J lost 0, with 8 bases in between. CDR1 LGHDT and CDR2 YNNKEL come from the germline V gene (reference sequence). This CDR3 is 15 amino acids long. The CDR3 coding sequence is TGTGCCAGCAGCGTAACTGTCTCCTATAATTCACCCCTCCACTTT. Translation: CASSVTVSYNSPLHF.

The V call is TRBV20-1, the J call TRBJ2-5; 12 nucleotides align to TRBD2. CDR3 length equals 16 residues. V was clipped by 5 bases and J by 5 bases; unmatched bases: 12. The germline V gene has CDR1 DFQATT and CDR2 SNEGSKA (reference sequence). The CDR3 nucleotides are TGCAGTGCTCAGTCCGAGACTAGCGGGAGCGGTGAGACCCAGTACTTC. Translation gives CSAQSETSGSGETQYF.

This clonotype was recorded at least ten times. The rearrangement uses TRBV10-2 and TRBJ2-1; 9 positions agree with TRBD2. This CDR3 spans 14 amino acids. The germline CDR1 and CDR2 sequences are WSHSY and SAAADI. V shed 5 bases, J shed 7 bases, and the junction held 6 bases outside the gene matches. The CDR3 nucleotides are TGCGCCAGCAGTCTTAGCGGGGGTCAGAATGAGCAGTTCTTC. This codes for CASSLSGGQNEQFF.

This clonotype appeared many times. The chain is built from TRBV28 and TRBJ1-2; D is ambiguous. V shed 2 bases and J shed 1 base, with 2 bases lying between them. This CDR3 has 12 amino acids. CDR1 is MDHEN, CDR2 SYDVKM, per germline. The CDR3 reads CASSLRNYGYTF. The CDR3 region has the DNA TGTGCCAGCAGTTTACGTAACTATGGCTACACCTTC.

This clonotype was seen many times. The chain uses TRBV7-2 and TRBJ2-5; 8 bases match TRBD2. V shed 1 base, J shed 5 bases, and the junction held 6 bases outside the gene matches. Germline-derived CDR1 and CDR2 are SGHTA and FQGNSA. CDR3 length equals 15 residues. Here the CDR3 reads CASSLDSGGEETQYF. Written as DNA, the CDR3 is TGTGCCAGCAGCTTAGATTCCGGGGGGGAGGAGACCCAGTACTTC.

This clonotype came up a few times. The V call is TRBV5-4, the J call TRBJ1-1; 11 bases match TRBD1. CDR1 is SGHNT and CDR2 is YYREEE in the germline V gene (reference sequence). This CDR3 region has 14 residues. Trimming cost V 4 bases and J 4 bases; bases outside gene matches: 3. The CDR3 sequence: CASSLGTGGTEAFF. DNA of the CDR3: TGTGCCAGCAGCCTGGGGACAGGGGGCACTGAAGCTTTCTTT.

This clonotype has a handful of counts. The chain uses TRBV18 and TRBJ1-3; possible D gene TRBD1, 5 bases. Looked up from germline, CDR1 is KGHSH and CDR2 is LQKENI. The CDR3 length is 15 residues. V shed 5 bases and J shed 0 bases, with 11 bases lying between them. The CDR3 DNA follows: TGTGCCAGCTCAGGCCGGGGGAGCTCTGGAAACACCATATATTTT. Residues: CASSGRGSSGNTIYF.

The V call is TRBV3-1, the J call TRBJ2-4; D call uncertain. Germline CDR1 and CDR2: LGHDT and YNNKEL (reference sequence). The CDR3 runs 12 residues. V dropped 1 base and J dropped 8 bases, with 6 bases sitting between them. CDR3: CASSQAQDIQYF. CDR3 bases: TGTGCCAGCAGCCAAGCCCAGGACATTCAGTACTTC.

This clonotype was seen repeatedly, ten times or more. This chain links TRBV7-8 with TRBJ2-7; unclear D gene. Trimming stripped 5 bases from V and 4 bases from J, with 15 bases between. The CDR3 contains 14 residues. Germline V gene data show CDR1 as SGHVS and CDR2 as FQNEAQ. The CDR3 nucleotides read TGTGCCAGCAGCACAAGACGGAGCCCGTACGAGCAGTACTTC. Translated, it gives CASSTRRSPYEQYF.

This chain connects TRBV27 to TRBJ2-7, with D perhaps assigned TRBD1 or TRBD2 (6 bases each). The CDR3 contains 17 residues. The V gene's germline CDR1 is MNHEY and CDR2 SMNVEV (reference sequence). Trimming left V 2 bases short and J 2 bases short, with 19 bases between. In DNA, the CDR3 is TGTGCCAGCAGTTTAATGGGGGGACAAACAATCACCTACGAGCAGTACTTC. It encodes CASSLMGGQTITYEQYF.

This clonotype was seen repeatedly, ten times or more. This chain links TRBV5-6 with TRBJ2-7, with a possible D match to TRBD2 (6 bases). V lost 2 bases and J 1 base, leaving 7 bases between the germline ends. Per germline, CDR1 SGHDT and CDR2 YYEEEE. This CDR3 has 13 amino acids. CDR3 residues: CASSFRGSYEQYF. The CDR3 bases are TGTGCCAGCAGCTTCCGGGGGTCCTACGAGCAGTACTTC.

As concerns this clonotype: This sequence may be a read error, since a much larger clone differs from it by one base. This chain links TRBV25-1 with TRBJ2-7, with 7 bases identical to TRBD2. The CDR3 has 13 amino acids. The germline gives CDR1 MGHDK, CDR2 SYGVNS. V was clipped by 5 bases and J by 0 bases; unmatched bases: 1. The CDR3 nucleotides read TGTGCCAGCAGTTGGGACTACTCCTACGAGCAGTACTTC. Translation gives CASSWDYSYEQYF.

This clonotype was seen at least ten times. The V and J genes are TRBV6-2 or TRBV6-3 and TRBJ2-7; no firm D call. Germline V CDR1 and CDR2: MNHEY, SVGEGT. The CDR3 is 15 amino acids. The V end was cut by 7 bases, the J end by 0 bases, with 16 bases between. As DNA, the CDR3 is TGTGCCAGCACCGCGGAACAGTTCAGCTCCTACGAGCAGTACTTC. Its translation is CASTAEQFSSYEQYF.

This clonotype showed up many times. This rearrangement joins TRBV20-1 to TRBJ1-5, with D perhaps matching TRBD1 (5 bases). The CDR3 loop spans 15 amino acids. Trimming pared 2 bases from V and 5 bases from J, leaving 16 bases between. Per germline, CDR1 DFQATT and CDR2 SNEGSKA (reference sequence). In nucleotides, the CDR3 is TGCAGTGCTAGAAACGGACAAGTCGTGGATCAGCCCCAGCATTTT. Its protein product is CSARNGQVVDQPQHF.

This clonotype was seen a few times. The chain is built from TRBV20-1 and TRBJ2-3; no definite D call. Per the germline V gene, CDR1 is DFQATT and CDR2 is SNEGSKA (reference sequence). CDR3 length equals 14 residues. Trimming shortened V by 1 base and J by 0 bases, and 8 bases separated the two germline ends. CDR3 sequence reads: CSARALTSTDTQYF. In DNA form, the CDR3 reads TGCAGTGCTAGAGCCCTGACTAGCACAGATACGCAGTATTTT.

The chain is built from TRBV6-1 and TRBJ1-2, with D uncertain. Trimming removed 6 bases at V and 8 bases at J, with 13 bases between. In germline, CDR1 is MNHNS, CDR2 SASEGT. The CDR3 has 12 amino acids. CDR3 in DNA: TGTGCCAGCAGCTTGACCCTTTGGGGCTACACCTTC. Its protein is CASSLTLWGYTF.

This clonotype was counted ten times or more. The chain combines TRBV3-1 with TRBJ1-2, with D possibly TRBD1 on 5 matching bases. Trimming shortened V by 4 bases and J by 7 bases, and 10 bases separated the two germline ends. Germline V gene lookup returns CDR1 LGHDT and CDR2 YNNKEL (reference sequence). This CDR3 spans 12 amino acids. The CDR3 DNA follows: TGTGCCAGCAGCCCGGGGCAGGGTGGCTACACCTTC. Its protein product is CASSPGQGGYTF. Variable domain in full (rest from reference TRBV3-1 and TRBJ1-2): DTAVSQTPKYLVTQMGNDKSIKCEQNLGHDTMYWYKQDSKKFLKIMFSYNNKELIINETVPNRFSPKSPDKAHLNLHINSLELGDSAVYFCASSPGQGGYTFGSGTRLTVV.